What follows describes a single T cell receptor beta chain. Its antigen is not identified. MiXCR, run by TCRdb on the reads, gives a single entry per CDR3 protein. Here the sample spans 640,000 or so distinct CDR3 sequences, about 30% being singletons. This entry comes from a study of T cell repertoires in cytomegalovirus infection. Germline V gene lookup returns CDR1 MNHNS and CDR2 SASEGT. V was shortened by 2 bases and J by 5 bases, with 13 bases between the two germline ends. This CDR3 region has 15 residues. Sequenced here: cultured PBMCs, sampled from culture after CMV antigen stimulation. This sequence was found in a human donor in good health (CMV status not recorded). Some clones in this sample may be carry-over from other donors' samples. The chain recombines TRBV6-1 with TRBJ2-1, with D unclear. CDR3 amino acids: CASSEWHQTDNEQFF. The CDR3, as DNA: TGTGCCAGCAGTGAATGGCACCAGACCGACAATGAGCAGTTCTTC.